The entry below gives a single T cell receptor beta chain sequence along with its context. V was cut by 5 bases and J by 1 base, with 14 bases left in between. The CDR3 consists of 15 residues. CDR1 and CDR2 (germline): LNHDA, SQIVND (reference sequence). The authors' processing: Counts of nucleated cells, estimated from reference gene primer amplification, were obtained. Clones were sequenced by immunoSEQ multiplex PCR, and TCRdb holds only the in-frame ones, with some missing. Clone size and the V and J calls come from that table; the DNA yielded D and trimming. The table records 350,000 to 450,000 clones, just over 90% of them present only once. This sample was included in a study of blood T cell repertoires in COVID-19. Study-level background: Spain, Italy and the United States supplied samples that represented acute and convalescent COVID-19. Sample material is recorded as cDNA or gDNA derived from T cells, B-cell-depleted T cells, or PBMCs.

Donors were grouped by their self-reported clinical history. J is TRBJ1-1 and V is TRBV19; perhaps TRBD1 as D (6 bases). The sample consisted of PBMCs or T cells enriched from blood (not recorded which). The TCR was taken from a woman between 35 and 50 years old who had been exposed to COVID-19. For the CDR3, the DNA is TGTGCCAGTAGTGCCTCGGGACACAAGAACACTGAAGCTTTCTTT. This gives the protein CASSASGHKNTEAFF. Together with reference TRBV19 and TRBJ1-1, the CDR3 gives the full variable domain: DGGITQSPKYLFRKEGQNVTLSCEQNLNHDAMYWYRQDPGQGLRLIYYSQIVNDFQKGDIAEGYSVSREKKESFPLTVTSAQKNPTAFYLCASSASGHKNTEAFFGQGTRLTVV.